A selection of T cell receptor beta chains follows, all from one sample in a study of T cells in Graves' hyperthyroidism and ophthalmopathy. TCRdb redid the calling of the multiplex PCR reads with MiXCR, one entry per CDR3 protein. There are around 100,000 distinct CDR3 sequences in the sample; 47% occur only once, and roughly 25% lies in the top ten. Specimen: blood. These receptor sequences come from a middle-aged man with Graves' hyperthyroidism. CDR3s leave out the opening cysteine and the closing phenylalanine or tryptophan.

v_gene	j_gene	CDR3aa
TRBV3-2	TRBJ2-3	ASSPSGRATDTQY
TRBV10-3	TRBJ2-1	AISESPGGPYNEQS
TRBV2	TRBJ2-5	ASSEGGGVRETQY
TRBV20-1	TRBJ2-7	SARLAGGGQYEQY
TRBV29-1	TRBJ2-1	SLGGHNEQF
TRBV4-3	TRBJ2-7	ASSRDEASGSYEQY
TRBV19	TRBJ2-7	AWGVGGGSYEQY
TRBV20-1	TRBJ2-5	SATPYPTSGRRETQY
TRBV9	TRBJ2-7	ASHGLTYEQY
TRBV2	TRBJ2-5	ASRIGLAEETQY
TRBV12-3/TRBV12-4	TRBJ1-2	ASSFRGRSGGYT
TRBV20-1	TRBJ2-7	SARGLAVFKEQY
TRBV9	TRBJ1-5	ASSVVTVYSNQPQH
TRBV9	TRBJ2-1	ASSVEGPGYNEQF
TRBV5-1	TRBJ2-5	ASSLEGEETQY
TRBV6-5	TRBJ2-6	ASSYSGRGLRANVLT
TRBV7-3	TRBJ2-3	ASSPGGLSSYNEQY
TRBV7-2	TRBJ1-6	ASSLSPVSGWSSYNSPLH
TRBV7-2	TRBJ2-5	ASSYDRVPRGETQY
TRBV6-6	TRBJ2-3	ASSSTGTGGTDTQY
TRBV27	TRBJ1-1	ASSGLAGLYTEAF
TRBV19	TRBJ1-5	ASSIEGRGNQPQH
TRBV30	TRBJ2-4	AWSVGGMAAKNIQY
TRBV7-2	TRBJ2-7	ASSFDLGLASEQY
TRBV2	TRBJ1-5	ASSPQPNQPQH
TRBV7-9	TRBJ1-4	ASSFSGGTNEKLF
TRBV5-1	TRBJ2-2	ASSSGEHTGELF
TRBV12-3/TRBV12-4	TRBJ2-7	ASRGGAAYEQY
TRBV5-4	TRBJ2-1	ARSLTSGSSVNEQF
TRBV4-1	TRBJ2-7	ASSPYKGYEQY
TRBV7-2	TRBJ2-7	ASSRGGGGSYEQY
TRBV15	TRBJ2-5	ATSSFGPTGNQETQY
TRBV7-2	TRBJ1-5	ASSLVVSTSGSQH
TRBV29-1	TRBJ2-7	SIRTTGSSYEQY
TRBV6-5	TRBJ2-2	ASSSTLELF
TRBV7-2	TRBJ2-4	ASSQGSGLAGAKNIQY
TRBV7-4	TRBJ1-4	ASTLTQGGGERLF
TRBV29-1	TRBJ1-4	SLVGQEKLF
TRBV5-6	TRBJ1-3	ASSHNRVEGNTIY
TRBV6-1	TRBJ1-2	ASSSRQGYT
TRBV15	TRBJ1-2	ATSRDKNGIYGYT
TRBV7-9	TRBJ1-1	ASSIDQGHQEAF
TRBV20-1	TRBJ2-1	SARASGTSASEQF
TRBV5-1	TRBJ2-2	ASRGIAGRTGELF
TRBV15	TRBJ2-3	ATSRGTGGYEQY
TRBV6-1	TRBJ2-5	ASSELPSAGYQETQY
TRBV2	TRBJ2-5	ASRGGTHTGETQY
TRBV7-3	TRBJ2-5	ASSPRAQETQY
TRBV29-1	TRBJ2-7	SVEEGPSYEQY
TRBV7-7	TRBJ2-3	ASSSSLSGRDTQY
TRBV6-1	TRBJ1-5	ASRPRGRVTHQPQH
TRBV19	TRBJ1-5	ASSIVANGQPQH
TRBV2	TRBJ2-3	ASSEERLPTDTQY
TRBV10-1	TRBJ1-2	ASSELRGETGYGYT
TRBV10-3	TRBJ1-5	ASRVQGPGQGPYSNQPQH
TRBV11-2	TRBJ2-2	ASSWGWWRPLELF
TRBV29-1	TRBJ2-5	SVATGVETQY
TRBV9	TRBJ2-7	ASSGGLGEQY
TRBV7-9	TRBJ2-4	ASSQTGQLAKNIQY